A selection of T cell receptor beta chains follows, all from one sample in a study of blood T cell repertoires in COVID-19. The table came from immunoSEQ multiplex PCR; TCRdb's copy has only in-frame clones and leaves some out. This table holds hundreds of thousands of clones, roughly 87% found once. What was sequenced was PBMCs or T cells enriched from blood (not recorded which). These receptor sequences come from a woman aged 25 to 39 with acute COVID-19. The CDR3 runs from the conserved cysteine through the conserved F or W. A D gene is named only where the DNA matches it firmly. The size of a clone is reported for some rows only, either as once, few or many, or as a class for expanded clones.

TRBJ1-4	.	.	TRBV7-9	CASSLDRGVGEKLFF	TGTGCCAGCAGCTTAGACCGCGGGGTGGGCGAAAAACTGTTTTTT
TRBJ1-3	.	.	TRBV2	CASSLDSSAGNTIYF	TGTGCCAGCAGTCTTGACAGTTCCGCTGGAAACACCATATATTTT
TRBJ2-7	.	TRBD2	TRBV6-2/TRBV6-3	CASSAGRAGYEQYF	TGTGCCAGCAGTGCCGGGAGGGCAGGGTACGAGCAGTACTTC
TRBJ2-3	.	TRBD2	TRBV7-9	CASSFGGRAEEYF	TGTGCCAGCAGCTTCGGCGGGAGGGCCGAGGAGTATTTT
TRBJ1-2	.	.	TRBV11-2	CASSSSPGGIGGYTF	TGTGCCAGCAGCTCCAGTCCCGGGGGAATCGGTGGCTACACCTTC
TRBJ2-7	.	.	TRBV15	CATSRDQGQTYEQYF	TGTGCCACCAGCAGAGATCAGGGCCAGACCTACGAGCAGTACTTC
TRBJ2-3	.	TRBD2	TRBV7-3	CASSARDYQDTQYF	TGTGCCAGCAGCGCACGGGACTATCAAGATACGCAGTATTTT
TRBJ1-5	.	TRBD1	TRBV28	CASIRQGGQPQHF	TGTGCCAGCATAAGACAGGGGGGTCAGCCCCAGCATTTT
TRBJ1-1	.	.	TRBV6-5	CASRPGPNTEAFF	TGTGCCAGCAGGCCAGGGCCAAACACTGAAGCTTTCTTT
TRBJ2-3	.	.	TRBV5-1	CASSQRGDTQYF	TGCGCCAGCAGTCAAAGAGGAGATACGCAGTATTTT
TRBJ2-7	.	.	TRBV5-1	CASSLSVLQTYEQYF	TGCGCCAGCAGCTTGAGCGTGCTACAAACCTACGAGCAGTACTTC
TRBJ1-5	.	.	TRBV19	CASRGPINQPQHF	TGTGCCAGTAGGGGGCCGATCAATCAGCCCCAGCATTTT
TRBJ2-2	few	.	TRBV11-3	CASSLEGHGGELFF	TGTGCCAGCAGCTTAGAGGGGCACGGCGGGGAGCTGTTTTTT
TRBJ1-5	.	TRBD1	TRBV5-1	CASSFDRDQPQHF	TGCGCCAGCAGCTTCGACAGGGATCAGCCCCAGCATTTT
TRBJ2-3	.	.	TRBV30	CAWSIVHTDTQYF	TGTGCCTGGAGTATAGTCCACACAGATACGCAGTATTTT
TRBJ2-3	.	.	TRBV28	CASSLLSTDTQYF	TGTGCCAGCAGTTTACTTAGCACAGATACGCAGTATTTT
TRBJ1-4	.	.	TRBV25-1	CASSEVPGATNEKLFF	TGTGCCAGCAGTGAAGTTCCGGGGGCAACTAATGAAAAACTGTTTTTT
TRBJ1-2	.	.	TRBV28	CASTTMLGGALGYTF	TGTGCCAGCACTACCATGTTGGGGGGGGCGCTTGGCTACACCTTC
TRBJ1-6	.	.	TRBV19	CASSIPGGNSPLHF	TGTGCCAGTAGTATCCCCGGGGGTAATTCACCCCTCCACTTT
TRBJ2-7	.	.	TRBV7-2	CASSPHQGSYEQYF	TGTGCCAGCAGCCCCCACCAGGGTAGCTACGAGCAGTACTTC
TRBJ1-1	.	TRBD1	TRBV5-6	CASSLDRGLAFF	TGTGCCAGCAGCTTGGACAGGGGACTAGCTTTCTTT
TRBJ2-3	.	.	TRBV10-2	CASSERGRTDTQYF	TGCGCCAGCAGTGAACGGGGTCGCACAGATACGCAGTATTTT
TRBJ2-7	once	.	TRBV19	CASTYLGGPYEQYF	TGTGCCAGCACTTACCTCGGAGGACCCTACGAGCAGTACTTC
TRBJ2-1	.	.	TRBV28	CASSPQGHEQFF	TGTGCCAGCAGTCCGCAGGGGCATGAGCAGTTCTTC
TRBJ1-2	.	TRBD1	TRBV7-8	CASSGRTGEEAGYTF	TGTGCCAGCAGCGGCCGGACAGGGGAGGAGGCTGGCTACACCTTC
TRBJ2-1	.	TRBD2	TRBV4-3	CASSQEGGLAVYNEQFF	TGCGCCAGCAGCCAAGAAGGCGGACTAGCGGTCTACAATGAGCAGTTCTTC
TRBJ1-6	.	TRBD1	TRBV10-1	CASSDRGPYNSPLHF	TGCGCCAGCTCGGACAGGGGCCCCTATAATTCACCCCTCCACTTT
TRBJ2-7	.	TRBD1	TRBV5-6	CASSMGQAMGEQYF	TGTGCCAGCAGCATGGGACAGGCTATGGGGGAGCAGTACTTC
TRBJ1-6	once	TRBD1	TRBV5-8	CASSLGTGTRYSPLHF	TGTGCCAGCAGCTTGGGGACAGGGACAAGATATTCACCCCTCCACTTT
TRBJ2-2	.	.	TRBV7-9	CASSHTSRPNTGELFF	TGTGCCAGCAGCCATACTAGTCGGCCTAACACCGGGGAGCTGTTTTTT
TRBJ2-2	.	.	TRBV12-3/TRBV12-4	CASSFPRDGELFF	TGTGCCAGCAGTTTCCCCCGGGACGGGGAGCTGTTTTTT
TRBJ2-1	.	TRBD2	TRBV7-9	CASSLTSGRIYNEQFF	TGTGCCAGCAGCCTAACTAGCGGGAGAATCTACAATGAGCAGTTCTTC
TRBJ2-1	.	.	TRBV23-1	CASSQVASATRGFF	TGCGCCAGCAGTCAAGTGGCTAGCGCCACCCGGGGGTTCTTC
TRBJ2-1	once	.	TRBV5-6	CASSLVGRGRSYNEQFF	TGTGCCAGCAGCTTGGTGGGCAGGGGGAGGTCCTACAATGAGCAGTTCTTC
TRBJ2-7	.	.	TRBV5-1	CASSYDTASYEQYF	TGCGCCAGCAGCTACGACACAGCCTCCTACGAGCAGTACTTC
TRBJ2-1	.	.	TRBV7-2	CASSLAQSGTYNEQFF	TGTGCCAGCAGCTTAGCGCAAAGCGGAACCTACAATGAGCAGTTCTTC
TRBJ1-6	.	.	TRBV5-6	CASSRRQYNSPLHF	TGTGCCAGCTCGCGGCGCCAGTATAATTCACCCCTCCACTTT